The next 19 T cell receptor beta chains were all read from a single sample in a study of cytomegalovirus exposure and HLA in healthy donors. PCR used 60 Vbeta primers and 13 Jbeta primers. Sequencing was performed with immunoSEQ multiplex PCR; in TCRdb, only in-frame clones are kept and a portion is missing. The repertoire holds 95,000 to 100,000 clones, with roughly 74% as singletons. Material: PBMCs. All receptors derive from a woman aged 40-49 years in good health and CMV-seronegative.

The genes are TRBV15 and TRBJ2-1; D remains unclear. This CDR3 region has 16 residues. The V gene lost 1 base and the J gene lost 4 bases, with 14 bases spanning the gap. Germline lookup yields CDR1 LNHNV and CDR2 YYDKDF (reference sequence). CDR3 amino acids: CATSRVRNTAYNEQFF. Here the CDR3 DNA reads TGTGCCACCAGCAGAGTTCGGAACACAGCTTACAATGAGCAGTTCTTC.

Here the CDR3 reads CASSPSDFNYGYTF. CDR3 in DNA: TGTGCCAGCAGTCCGTCGGACTTTAACTATGGCTACACCTTC. V is TRBV6-1 and J is TRBJ1-2; D remains unclear. V shed 5 bases and J shed 1 base, with 11 bases lying between them. The CDR3 totals 14 residues. CDR1 is MNHNS, CDR2 SASEGT, per germline.

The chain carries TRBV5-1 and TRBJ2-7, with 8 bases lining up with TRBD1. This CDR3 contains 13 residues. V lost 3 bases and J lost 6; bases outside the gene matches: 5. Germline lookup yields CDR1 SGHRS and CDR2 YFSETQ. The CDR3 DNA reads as TGCGCCAGCAGCTGGACAGGGACGTCCGAGCAGTACTTC. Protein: CASSWTGTSEQYF.

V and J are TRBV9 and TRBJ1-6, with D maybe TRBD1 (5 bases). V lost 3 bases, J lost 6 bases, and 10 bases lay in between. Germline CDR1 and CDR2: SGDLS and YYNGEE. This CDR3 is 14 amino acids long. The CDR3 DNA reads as TGTGCCAGCAGCGCCGAAGGGGTTAATTCACCCCTCCACTTT. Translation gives CASSAEGVNSPLHF. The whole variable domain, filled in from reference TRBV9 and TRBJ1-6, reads DSGVTQTPKHLITATGQRVTLRCSPRSGDLSVYWYQQSLDQGLQFLIQYYNGEERAKGNILERFSAQQFPDLHSELNLSSLELGDSALYFCASSAEGVNSPLHFGNGTRLTVT.

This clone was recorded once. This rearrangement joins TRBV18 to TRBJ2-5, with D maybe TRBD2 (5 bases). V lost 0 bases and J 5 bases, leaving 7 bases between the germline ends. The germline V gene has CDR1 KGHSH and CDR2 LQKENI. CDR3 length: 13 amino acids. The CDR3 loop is CASSPPGDETQYF. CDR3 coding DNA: TGTGCCAGCTCACCACCGGGAGATGAGACCCAGTACTTC.

Here the CDR3 DNA reads TGTGCCAGCAGCTTAGGGACAGGACCCCTCCCCACAGATACGCAGTATTTT. It encodes CASSLGTGPLPTDTQYF. The chain couples TRBV7-8 to TRBJ2-3; TRBD1 matches at 7 bases. The CDR3 totals 17 residues. Per the germline V gene, CDR1 is SGHVS and CDR2 is FQNEAQ. With V trimmed by 1 base and J by 2 bases, 9 bases remained unmatched.

Here the CDR3 DNA reads TGTGCCAGCAGCTATGCGGGCCCGACAGATACGCAGTATTTT. It specifies CASSYAGPTDTQYF. This chain joins TRBV6-5 and TRBJ2-3, with a weak D call TRBD2 (5 bases). The CDR3 has 14 residues. V gave up 6 bases and J gave up 3 bases, with 13 bases separating them. From germline, CDR1 is MNHEY and CDR2 SVGAGI.

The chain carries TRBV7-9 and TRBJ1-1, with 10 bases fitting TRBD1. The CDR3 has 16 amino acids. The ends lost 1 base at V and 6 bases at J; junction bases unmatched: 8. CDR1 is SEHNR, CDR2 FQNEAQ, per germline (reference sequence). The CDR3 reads CASSLDPGQGIPEAFF. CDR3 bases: TGTGCCAGCAGCTTAGATCCGGGACAGGGGATCCCTGAAGCTTTCTTT.

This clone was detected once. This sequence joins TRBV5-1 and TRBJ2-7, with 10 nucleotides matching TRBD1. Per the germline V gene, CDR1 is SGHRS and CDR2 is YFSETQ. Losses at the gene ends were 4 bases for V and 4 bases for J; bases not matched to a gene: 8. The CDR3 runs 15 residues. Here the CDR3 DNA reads TGCGCCAGCAGCCCTCGACAGGGGGCTGATTACGAGCAGTACTTC. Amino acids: CASSPRQGADYEQYF.

The CDR3 is CASSFGVSYEQYF. DNA for the CDR3: TGTGCCAGCAGTTTCGGAGTTTCCTACGAGCAGTACTTC. V gene TRBV27 combines with J gene TRBJ2-7; D call uncertain. V lost 3 bases and J lost 1, with 7 bases in between. Germline V gives CDR1 MNHEY, CDR2 SMNVEV (reference sequence). The CDR3 consists of 13 residues.

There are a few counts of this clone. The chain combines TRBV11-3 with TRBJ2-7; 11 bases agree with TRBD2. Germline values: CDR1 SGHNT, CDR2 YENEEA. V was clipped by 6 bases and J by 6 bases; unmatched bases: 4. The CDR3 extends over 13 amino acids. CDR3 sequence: CASSTSGRGEQYF. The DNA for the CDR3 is TGTGCCAGCAGTACTAGCGGGAGAGGCGAGCAGTACTTC.

This CDR3 is CASSIVSGTVGTGELFF. The CDR3, as DNA: TGTGCCAGTAGTATAGTATCCGGGACAGTGGGCACCGGGGAGCTGTTTTTT. The rearrangement links TRBV19 to TRBJ2-2; 7 bases are shared with TRBD1. Trimming removed 1 base from V and 4 bases from J; junction bases left unmatched: 9. The CDR3 length is 17 residues. Germline V gene lookup returns CDR1 LNHDA and CDR2 SQIVND (reference sequence).

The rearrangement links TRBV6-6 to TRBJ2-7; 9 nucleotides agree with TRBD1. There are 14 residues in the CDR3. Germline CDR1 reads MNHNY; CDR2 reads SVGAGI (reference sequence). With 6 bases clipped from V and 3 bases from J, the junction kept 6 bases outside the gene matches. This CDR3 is CASSLGTGIYEQYF. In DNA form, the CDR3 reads TGTGCCAGCAGCCTCGGGACAGGGATCTACGAGCAGTACTTC.

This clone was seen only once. CDR3 DNA sequence: TGTGCCAGCAGCCCTCCGGGACAGGGAAGAGAAAAACTGTTTTTT. Translation: CASSPPGQGREKLFF. The V gene is TRBV7-9, the J gene TRBJ1-4; TRBD1 aligns across 9 bases. The CDR3 consists of 15 residues. J gave up 8 bases and V 5 bases, and 9 bases lay outside the gene matches. Germline V gene sequence: CDR1 SEHNR, CDR2 FQNEAQ (reference sequence).

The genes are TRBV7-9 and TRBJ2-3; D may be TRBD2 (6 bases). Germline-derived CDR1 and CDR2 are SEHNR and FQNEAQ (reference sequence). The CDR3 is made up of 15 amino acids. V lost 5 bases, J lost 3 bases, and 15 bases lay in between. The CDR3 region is CASSKGEVRTDTQYF. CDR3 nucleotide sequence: TGTGCCAGCAGCAAAGGGGAGGTTAGGACAGATACGCAGTATTTT. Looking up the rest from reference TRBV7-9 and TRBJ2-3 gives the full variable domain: DTGVSQNPRHKITKRGQNVTFRCDPISEHNRLYWYRQTLGQGPEFLTYFQNEAQLEKSRLLSDRFSAERPKGSFSTLEIQRTEQGDSAMYLCASSKGEVRTDTQYFGPGTRLTVL.

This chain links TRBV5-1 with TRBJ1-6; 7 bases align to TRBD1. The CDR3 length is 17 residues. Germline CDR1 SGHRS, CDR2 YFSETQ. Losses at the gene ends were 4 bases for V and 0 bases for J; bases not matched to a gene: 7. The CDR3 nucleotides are TGCGCCAGCAGCCCCGGACAGGTGACCTCCTATAATTCACCCCTCCACTTT. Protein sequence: CASSPGQVTSYNSPLHF.

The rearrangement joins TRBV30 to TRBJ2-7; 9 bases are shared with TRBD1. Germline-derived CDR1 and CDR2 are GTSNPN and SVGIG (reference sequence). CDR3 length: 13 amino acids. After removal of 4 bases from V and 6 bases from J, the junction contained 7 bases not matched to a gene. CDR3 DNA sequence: TGTGCCTGGACGGGGACAGGGTTTTCCGAGCAGTACTTC. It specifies CAWTGTGFSEQYF.

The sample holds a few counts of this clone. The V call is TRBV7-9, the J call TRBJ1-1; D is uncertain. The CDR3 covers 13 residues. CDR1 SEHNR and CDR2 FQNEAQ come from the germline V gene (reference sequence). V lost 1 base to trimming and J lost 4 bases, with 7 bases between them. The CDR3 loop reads CASSLGAGTEAFF. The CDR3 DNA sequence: TGTGCCAGCAGCTTAGGGGCCGGCACTGAAGCTTTCTTT.

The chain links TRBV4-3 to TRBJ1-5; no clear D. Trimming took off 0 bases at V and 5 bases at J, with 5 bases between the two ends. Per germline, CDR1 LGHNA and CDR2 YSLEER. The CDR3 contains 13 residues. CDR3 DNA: TGCGCCAGCAGCCAAGATCGCGATCAGCCCCAGCATTTT. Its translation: CASSQDRDQPQHF.